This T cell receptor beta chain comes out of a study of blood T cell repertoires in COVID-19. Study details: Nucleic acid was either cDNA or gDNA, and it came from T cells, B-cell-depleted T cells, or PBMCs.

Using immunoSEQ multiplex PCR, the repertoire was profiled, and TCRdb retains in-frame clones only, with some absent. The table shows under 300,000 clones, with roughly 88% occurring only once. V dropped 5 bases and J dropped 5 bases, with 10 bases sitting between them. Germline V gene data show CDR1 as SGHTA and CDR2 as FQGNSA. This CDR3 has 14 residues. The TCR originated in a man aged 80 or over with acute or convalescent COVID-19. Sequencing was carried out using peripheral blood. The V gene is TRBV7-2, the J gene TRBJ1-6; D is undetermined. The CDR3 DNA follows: TGTGCCAGCAGCCCTATCCTTAATAATTCACCCCTCCACTTT. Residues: CASSPILNNSPLHF.